The clone carrying this T cell receptor (beta chain) was recorded at least ten times. Its target is not known. These data belong to a study of glioma-infiltrating T cells. Study findings and constraints: Above-expected tissue-blood divergence occurred in all gliomas, most in low-grade ones.

V lost 4 bases and J lost 4; bases outside the gene matches: 6. Germline V gives CDR1 SGHTA, CDR2 FQGNSA. This CDR3 region has 15 residues. The iRepertoire nested amplicon-rescue multiplex PCR amplified TCR alpha and beta CDR3s from RNA. Tissue mRNA or PBMC total RNA, 100-400 ng, went into one-step reverse transcription and amplification. Via MiXCR, TCRdb re-called the multiplex PCR reads, giving one row per CDR3 protein. In the table there are around 90,000 distinct CDR3 sequences, about 37% of which are singletons. V usage is TRBV7-2 and J usage is TRBJ2-1; 8 bases fit TRBD1. The sequence was collected from a human donor with low-grade glioma or glioblastoma, undergoing nonglioma brain surgery, or in good health (not recorded which). Sequenced sample: glioma tissue, nonneoplastic brain tissue, or PBMCs (not recorded which). The CDR3 DNA reads as TGTGCCAGCAGCTCGGACAGGGCGTTATACAATGAGCAGTTCTTC. Translation: CASSSDRALYNEQFF. Supplemented by reference TRBV7-2 and TRBJ2-1, the full variable domain reads GAGVSQSPSNKVTEKGKDVELRCDPISGHTALYWYRQSLGQGLEFLIYFQGNSAPDKSGLPSDRFSAERTGGSVSTLTIQRTQQEDSAVYLCASSSDRALYNEQFFGPGTRLTVL.